This record looks at one TCR beta chain sequence and its context. Its specificity is unknown. Looked up from germline, CDR1 is SGHRS and CDR2 is YFSETQ. Trimming removed 4 bases at V and 7 bases at J, with 9 bases between. CDR3 length equals 12 residues. The data were obtained in a study of shared clonotypes between healthy human individuals. Profiling relied on immunoSEQ multiplex PCR, and the TCRdb table lists in-frame clones only, not all of them. The sample consists of roughly 1.5 million clones, nearly 99% of them appearing once. The study drew its donors from healthy HIV-negative adults without recent acute infections or vaccinations. Findings and caveats of the study: Tissue TCR repertoires likely differ from these blood-only repertoires.

Sequencing used naive CD4+ T cells sorted from blood. As to subset: CD45RA+ positively selected. This receptor was obtained from a man aged 30 to 39 in good health. The chain has TRBV5-1 and TRBJ2-1; D is unresolved. The CDR3 region has the DNA TGCGCCAGCAGCCCGGACGGGAATGAGCAGTTCTTC. Amino acid sequence: CASSPDGNEQFF. The full variable domain, its missing parts supplied by reference TRBV5-1 and TRBJ2-1, is KAGVTQTPRYLIKTRGQQVTLSCSPISGHRSVSWYQQTPGQGLQFLFEYFSETQRNKGNFPGRFSGRQFSNSRSEMNVSTLELGDSALYLCASSPDGNEQFFGPGTRLTVL.